Sequencing of this TCR beta chain was carried out in a study of technical replicates of blood from a handful of donors. Sequencing used immunoSEQ multiplex PCR; TCRdb keeps in-frame clones, though not all of them. The table lists under 95,000 clones, about 95% of them singletons. Trimming stripped 1 base from V and 4 bases from J, with 14 bases between. Germline CDR1 SQVTM, CDR2 ANQGSEA. This CDR3 contains 14 residues. The specimen was T cells isolated from PBMCs. The receptor's source is a human donor in good health. The V and J genes are TRBV29-1 and TRBJ2-7; the D gene is possibly TRBD2 (6 bases). The CDR3 reads CSVEGWGEVYEQYF. CDR3 coding DNA: TGCAGCGTTGAAGGGTGGGGGGAGGTTTACGAGCAGTACTTC.